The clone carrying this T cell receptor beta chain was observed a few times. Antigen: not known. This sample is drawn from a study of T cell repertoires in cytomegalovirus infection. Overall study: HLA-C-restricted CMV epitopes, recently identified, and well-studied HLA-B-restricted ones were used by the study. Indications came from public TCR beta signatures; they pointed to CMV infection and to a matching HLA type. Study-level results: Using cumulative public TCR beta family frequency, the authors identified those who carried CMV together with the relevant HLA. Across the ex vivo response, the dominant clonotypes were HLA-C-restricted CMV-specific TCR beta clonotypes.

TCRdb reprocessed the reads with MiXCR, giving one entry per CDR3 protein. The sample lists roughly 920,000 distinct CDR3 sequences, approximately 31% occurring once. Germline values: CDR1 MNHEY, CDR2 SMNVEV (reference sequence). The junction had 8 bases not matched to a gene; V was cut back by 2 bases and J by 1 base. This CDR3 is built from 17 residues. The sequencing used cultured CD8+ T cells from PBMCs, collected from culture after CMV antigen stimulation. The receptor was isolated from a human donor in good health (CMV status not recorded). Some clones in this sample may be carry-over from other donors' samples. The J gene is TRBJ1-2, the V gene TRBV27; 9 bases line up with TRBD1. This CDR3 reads CASSLTSGTGFNYGYTF. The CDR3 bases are TGTGCCAGCAGTTTAACGTCCGGGACAGGGTTTAACTATGGCTACACCTTC.